This TCR beta chain was sequenced during a study of blood T cell repertoires in COVID-19. Germline CDR1 and CDR2: GTSNPN and SVGIG (reference sequence). CDR3 length: 12 residues. The V end lost 3 bases, the J end lost 2 bases, and 8 bases lay between the germline ends. In the original workflow: Amplified reference gene primers provided the basis for estimating nucleated cell counts. Profiled with immunoSEQ multiplex PCR; TCRdb holds only in-frame clones, not every one. The D gene and trimming were derived from the DNA, and the V and J assignments and clone size from that table. The profile shows about 19,000 clones, approximately 91% of them singletons.

The clonotype comes from a human donor in a cohort sampled during active COVID-19. The sequencing sample was made of peripheral blood. V usage is TRBV30 and J usage is TRBJ2-7; a weak D match, TRBD1 (5 bases). CDR3 bases: TGTGCCTGGAGGGCAGGGACCTACGAGCAGTACTTC. Amino acid sequence: CAWRAGTYEQYF.